The 3 T cell receptor beta chains below all came from one sample that was sequenced in a study of blood T cells in healthy people across ages. A second PCR, run for roughly 7 to 11 cycles, used a sample-barcoded 5' primer plus a J-beta primer mix. TCRdb reanalysed the 5' RACE reads using MiXCR and keeps one entry per CDR3 protein. Seen here are roughly 1,100,000 distinct CDR3 sequences, about 25% observed once, and the top ten hold less than 0.85%. The sample also formed part of further work on T cells of mothers and their children.

Sequences were obtained from blood. The receptors were sampled from a girl aged 2 to 9 in good health.

This clonotype showed up just a few times. This chain links TRBV7-3 with TRBJ2-5, with D unclear. The CDR3 extends over 13 amino acids. Germline CDR1 is SGHTA and CDR2 is FQGTGA. Trimming stripped 4 bases from V and 11 bases from J, with 17 bases between. The CDR3 sequence: CASSSLLGSAQYF. For the CDR3, the DNA is TGTGCCAGCAGCTCGCTTTTGGGATCCGCTCAGTACTTC. Using reference TRBV7-3 and TRBJ2-5 for the parts outside the CDR3, the full variable domain is GAGVSQTPSNKVTEKGKYVELRCDPISGHTALYWYRQSLGQGPEFLIYFQGTGAADDSGLPNDRFFAVRPEGSVSTLKIQRTERGDSAVYLCASSSLLGSAQYFGPGTRLLVL.

There are a few counts of this clonotype. The chain joins TRBV24-1 to TRBJ1-2; maybe TRBD1 (5 bases). Trimming pared 7 bases from V and 4 bases from J, leaving 12 bases between. CDR3 size: 13 residues. Per the germline V gene, CDR1 is KGHDR and CDR2 is SFDVKD. Written as DNA, the CDR3 is TGTGCCACCAGCACCGGGACCTCCTATGGCTACACCTTC. This gives the protein CATSTGTSYGYTF.

The rearrangement uses TRBV7-9 and TRBJ2-7; either TRBD1 or TRBD2 may supply D (5 bases each). The CDR3 contains 12 residues. Germline loops: CDR1 SEHNR, CDR2 FQNEAQ (reference sequence). Trimming left V 5 bases short and J 6 bases short, with 11 bases between. CDR3 bases: TGTGCCAGCAGCCATGAGGGGTTCGAGCAGTACTTC. Protein product: CASSHEGFEQYF. Drawing the rest from reference TRBV7-9 and TRBJ2-7, the complete variable domain is DTGVSQNPRHKITKRGQNVTFRCDPISEHNRLYWYRQTLGQGPEFLTYFQNEAQLEKSRLLSDRFSAERPKGSFSTLEIQRTEQGDSAMYLCASSHEGFEQYFGPGTRLTVT.